This T cell receptor beta chain originates from a study of blood T cell repertoires in COVID-19. In its sample, this clone was seen a few times. Trimming took off 6 bases at V and 5 bases at J, with 22 bases between the two ends. In germline, CDR1 is GTSNPN, CDR2 SVGIG (reference sequence). CDR3 length: 15 residues. Produced via immunoSEQ multiplex PCR; TCRdb's table is partial and in-frame only. The sample has approximately 230,000 clones, around 90% seen once. The V call is TRBV30, the J call TRBJ1-1, with D perhaps matching TRBD1 (6 bases). This TCR derives from a young man with active or convalescent COVID-19. The sample was peripheral blood. The CDR3, as DNA: TGTGCCTGCCCCGGACCACAGGGTCTGATAACTGAAGCTTTCTTT. The encoded protein is CACPGPQGLITEAFF.